The TCR beta chain under discussion was sequenced for a study of spatial heterogeneity in lung cancer. Noted time point: sample taken at primary tumor resection. Whole RNA obtained from tumor, nontumor lung or frozen PBMC underwent sequencing without sorting. The germline CDR1 and CDR2 sequences are SQVTM and ANQGSEA. This CDR3 has 11 amino acids. Trimming pared 0 bases from V and 5 bases from J, leaving 3 bases between. MiXCR, applied by TCRdb to the 5' RACE reads, yields one record per CDR3 protein. The table includes tens of thousands of distinct CDR3 sequences, around 12% detected once. The sequence was collected from a male donor with early-stage non-small cell lung cancer. The sample was PBMCs, taken at surgery. The chain combines TRBV29-1 with TRBJ2-3; D remains unclear. The DNA of the CDR3 is TGCAGCGTTGAAGATCTAGATACGCAGTATTTT. This translates into CSVEDLDTQYF.